This TCR beta chain was recovered during a study of human T cells and chemical hapten exposure. The table lists this clonotype with a few counts. TCRdb re-called the RACE reads through MiXCR, storing one row per CDR3 protein. This sample has around 120,000 distinct CDR3 sequences; around 10% occur once, and the top ten carry over 1.1%. This CDR3 spans 15 amino acids. V shed 1 base, J shed 5 bases, and the junction held 8 bases outside the gene matches. Germline V gene lookup returns CDR1 MGHRA and CDR2 YSYEKL. Time point indicated: patch test 1, 2 weeks after DPC sensitization. Treatment noted: therapeutic diphenylcyclopropenone sensitization with weekly scalp DPC.

V gene TRBV4-1 combines with J gene TRBJ2-7, with 7 bases that match TRBD1. This specimen consisted of whole blood, obtained in connection with sensitization to the hapten diphenylcyclopropenone (DPC). This sequence originates from a woman aged 50 to 65 with alopecia areata. Some clones in this sample may be carry-over from other donors' samples. The CDR3 loop reads CASSQGQGFWDEQYF. The DNA for the CDR3 is TGCGCCAGCAGCCAAGGACAGGGCTTTTGGGACGAGCAGTACTTC.